The 11 T cell receptor beta chains below come from one sample, sequenced in a study of monozygotic twins with inflammatory bowel disease. TCRdb reprocessed the 5' RACE reads, keeping one entry per CDR3 protein, no DNA. The specimen's table records more than 300,000 distinct CDR3 sequences. Sequenced material: blood. The source of these receptors is a human donor with ulcerative colitis or Crohn's disease, or a healthy co-twin of an affected twin (not recorded which).

The rearrangement links TRBV12-3 or TRBV12-4 to TRBJ1-2. The CDR3 length is 16 residues. CDR3 residues: CASSFRPTGRVYGYTF.

The V gene is TRBV20-1, the J gene TRBJ2-3; TCRdb's assignment of TRBD2 cannot be checked, as there is no DNA. The CDR3 is made up of 15 amino acids. CDR1 is DFQATT and CDR2 is SNEGSKA in the germline V gene (reference sequence). The CDR3: CSTPSGETSTDTQYF.

The chain carries TRBV6-1 and TRBJ1-2; the D call of TRBD1 rests on TCRdb alone, since no DNA is present to check it. The CDR3 is 17 amino acids. Germline V gene sequence: CDR1 MNHNS, CDR2 SASEGT. Here the CDR3 reads CASSEAKRDRGGYGYTF.

The genes are TRBV5-6 and TRBJ1-4; TCRdb's D call, TRBD1, is unchecked because there is no DNA. The CDR3 is made up of 12 amino acids. Germline V gives CDR1 SGHDT, CDR2 YYEEEE. The chain's CDR3 is CASSYEGVELFF.

V gene TRBV7-2 combines with J gene TRBJ2-6. In germline, CDR1 is SGHTA, CDR2 FQGNSA. The CDR3 extends over 14 amino acids. CDR3 residues: CASSAVSGANVLTF. The full variable domain, rest sourced from reference TRBV7-2 and TRBJ2-6, is GAGVSQSPSNKVTEKGKDVELRCDPISGHTALYWYRQSLGQGLEFLIYFQGNSAPDKSGLPSDRFSAERTGGSVSTLTIQRTQQEDSAVYLCASSAVSGANVLTFGAGSRLTVL.

The genes are TRBV5-4 and TRBJ2-3; absent DNA, TCRdb's TRBD1 call cannot be checked. Germline lookup yields CDR1 SGHNT and CDR2 YYREEE (reference sequence). CDR3 length: 14 residues. CDR3 amino acids: CASSTGKGTDTQYF.

The gene calls are TRBV27 and TRBJ2-7; the TCRdb call, TRBD1, lacks DNA for checking. This CDR3 is built from 15 residues. CDR1 and CDR2 from the germline V gene are MNHEY and SMNVEV (reference sequence). The CDR3 protein is CASSSGTGVRYEQYF.

The V call is TRBV6-1, the J call TRBJ2-7; TCRdb's D call of TRBD1 is untestable without DNA. CDR3 length equals 14 residues. Germline-derived CDR1 and CDR2 are MNHNS and SASEGT. The CDR3 protein is CASRASGHFYEQYF.

The CDR3 loop reads CASSFREGGTDTQYF. The gene calls are TRBV5-4 and TRBJ2-3; the TCRdb call, TRBD2, lacks DNA for checking. Germline V gives CDR1 SGHNT, CDR2 YYREEE (reference sequence). The CDR3 has 15 amino acids.

The chain combines TRBV15 with TRBJ1-1. Germline V lookup: CDR1 LNHNV, CDR2 YYDKDF (reference sequence). The CDR3 contains 13 residues. CDR3: CATMGVRGTEAFF.

This rearrangement joins TRBV5-1 to TRBJ2-1. The CDR3 length is 13 residues. The germline CDR1 and CDR2 sequences are SGHRS and YFSETQ. The CDR3 sequence is CASTIGGVNEQFF.